Listed below are T cell receptor beta chains from one sample, sequenced in a study of T cell responses to AZD1222 COVID-19 vaccine. Assay: immunoSEQ multiplex PCR; the TCRdb copy retains only in-frame clones and omits some. The table has about 150,000 clones, approximately 91% seen once. The sequencing here drew on peripheral blood, taken 28 days after the second AZD1222 dose. The source is an adult who received the AZD1222 COVID-19 vaccine. Both conserved end residues are part of each CDR3. A D gene is named only where the DNA matches it firmly. The listing skips clone size in some rows; elsewhere it reads once, few, many or a size class.

abundance	d_gene	v_gene	j_gene	CDR3nt	CDR3aa
NA	NA	TRBV11-3	TRBJ2-1	TGTGCCAGCAGCGCCGTCCGCGGGACCTACAATGAGCAGTTCTTC	CASSAVRGTYNEQFF
NA	TRBD1	TRBV7-3	TRBJ2-7	TGTGCCAGCAGCGAGGGGACAGGGGGCACAGACTCCTACGAGCAGTACTTC	CASSEGTGGTDSYEQYF
NA	NA	TRBV3-1/TRBV3-2	TRBJ1-4	TGTGCCAGCAGCCTTCAGGGGCCGGGTGAAAAACTGTTTTTT	CASSLQGPGEKLFF
NA	NA	TRBV19	TRBJ1-5	TGTGCCAGTAGTATGGAGGGGATTCGGGATCAGCCCCAGCATTTT	CASSMEGIRDQPQHF
NA	NA	TRBV25-1	TRBJ1-2	TGTGCCAGCAGTCCCACCGGCTCTGGCTACACCTTC	CASSPTGSGYTF
NA	TRBD1	TRBV6-2/TRBV6-3	TRBJ1-5	TGTGCCAGCAGTATCAGGGGGCCGAAGGGCAATCAGCCCCAGCATTTT	CASSIRGPKGNQPQHF
few	TRBD1	TRBV27	TRBJ1-5	TGTGCCAGCAGTTTCGGGACAGGGGGTAATCAGCCCCAGCATTTT	CASSFGTGGNQPQHF
NA	TRBD2	TRBV10-3	TRBJ2-1	TGTGCCATCAGGGGGACTAGCGGGGGAGGGCGTAATGAGCAGTTCTTC	CAIRGTSGGGRNEQFF
NA	NA	TRBV19	TRBJ1-4	TGTGCCAGTAGTATCAGCCGTAATGAAAAACTGTTTTTT	CASSISRNEKLFF
NA	NA	TRBV4-2	TRBJ2-2	TGTGCCAGCAGCCAAGATGACCCTAAGGGCGGGAACACCGGGGAGCTGTTTTTT	CASSQDDPKGGNTGELFF
NA	TRBD2	TRBV7-9	TRBJ2-7	TGTGCCAGCAGCTTCTCACTAGCGGGAGGAGGGTACGAGCAGTACTTC	CASSFSLAGGGYEQYF
NA	NA	TRBV6-6	TRBJ1-2	TGTGCCAGCAGTTACAGGGGCTATGGCTACACCTTC	CASSYRGYGYTF
few	TRBD2	TRBV18	TRBJ2-7	TGTGCCAGCTCACCGGGACTAGCGGTTATCAACGAGCAGTACTTC	CASSPGLAVINEQYF
NA	NA	TRBV6-5	TRBJ1-1	TGTGCCAGCAGTTACGAGACAGGGAACACTGAAGCTTTCTTT	CASSYETGNTEAFF
NA	NA	TRBV5-6	TRBJ1-1	TGTGCCAGCAGCTGGGGACAAACCGAAGCTTTCTTT	CASSWGQTEAFF
few	TRBD1	TRBV18	TRBJ1-1	TGTGCCAGCTCACCGCCGGGAGGAGGGGGCGGGAACACTGAAGCTTTCTTT	CASSPPGGGGGNTEAFF
NA	TRBD1	TRBV19	TRBJ1-6	TGTGCCAGTAGTAGGACAGGGGGGAAGAATTCACCCCTCCACTTT	CASSRTGGKNSPLHF
NA	NA	TRBV28	TRBJ1-4	TGTGCCAGCGTTGGACAGCCTTCTAATGAAAAACTGTTTTTT	CASVGQPSNEKLFF